The source of this T cell receptor (beta chain) is a study of control samples from healthy donors and cancer patients. CDR3 length: 19 residues. From germline, CDR1 is SGDLS and CDR2 YYNGEE. Trimming left V 0 bases short and J 0 bases short, with 16 bases between. Libraries were prepared by immunoSEQ multiplex PCR; TCRdb keeps only in-frame clonotypes and omits some of them. The sample lists under 140,000 clones, roughly 90% seen once, with 3.5% to 4.5% in the top ten. This TCR derives from an older woman with lung cancer. Sequencing was carried out using PBMCs. The V call is TRBV9, the J call TRBJ2-6; weak D call: TRBD1 (6 bases). CDR3 in amino acids: CASSVALGASYSGANVLTF. As DNA, the CDR3 is TGTGCCAGCAGCGTAGCTCTGGGGGCGTCCTACTCTGGGGCCAACGTCCTGACTTTC. Full variable domain (remainder filled in from reference TRBV9 and TRBJ2-6): DSGVTQTPKHLITATGQRVTLRCSPRSGDLSVYWYQQSLDQGLQFLIQYYNGEERAKGNILERFSAQQFPDLHSELNLSSLELGDSALYFCASSVALGASYSGANVLTFGAGSRLTVL.